The 16 T cell receptor beta chains below all came from one sample that was sequenced in a study of shared clonotypes between healthy human individuals. Profiled with immunoSEQ multiplex PCR; TCRdb holds only in-frame clones, not every one. The sample includes approximately 2.5 million clones, 80% to 95% of them seen just once. The specimen was naive CD4+ T cells from PBMCs. The subset was: CD45RA+ positively selected. Source of these receptors: a young man in good health. Some clones in this sample may be carry-over from other donors' samples.

The chain is built from TRBV5-4 and TRBJ1-2; tentative D call: TRBD1 (6 bases). The CDR3 length is 12 residues. The germline V and J ends were trimmed by 4 bases and 4 bases, with 8 bases remaining between them. Germline values: CDR1 SGHNT, CDR2 YYREEE (reference sequence). The CDR3 region is CASSQDSYGYTF. The CDR3 nucleotides are TGTGCCAGCAGCCAGGACAGCTATGGCTACACCTTC.

The chain combines TRBV7-9 with TRBJ2-7; the D is unclear. Germline-derived CDR1 and CDR2 are SEHNR and FQNEAQ (reference sequence). The CDR3 loop spans 14 amino acids. The V and J ends lost 3 bases and 6 bases respectively, with 15 bases between them. The CDR3 bases are TGTGCCAGCAGCTTTTCCAGGTCGGTGAGCGAGCAGTACTTC. Protein product: CASSFSRSVSEQYF.

This clone was recorded only once. The chain couples TRBV2 to TRBJ2-4; D remains unclear. The length of the CDR3 is 12 residues. From germline, CDR1 is SNHLY and CDR2 FYNNEI. V was shortened by 5 bases and J by 7 bases, with 9 bases between the two germline ends. In DNA, the CDR3 is TGTGCCAGCAGTACCGAGCGTAACATTCAGTACTTC. Protein sequence: CASSTERNIQYF.

The table lists this clone with a few counts. This chain uses TRBV6-5 with TRBJ1-5; unclear D gene. Germline CDR1 MNHEY, CDR2 SVGAGI. V was trimmed by 0 bases and J by 4 bases, leaving 10 bases between them. This CDR3 has 15 residues. The CDR3 here is CASSYSPQINQPQHF. The CDR3 region has the DNA TGTGCCAGCAGTTACTCTCCACAGATTAATCAGCCCCAGCATTTT.

This chain joins TRBV11-2 and TRBJ1-2; TRBD1 is a possible D gene (5 bases). The CDR3 runs to 16 residues. Germline lookup yields CDR1 SGHAT and CDR2 FQNNGV. The ends were cut back, 7 bases at V and 4 bases at J, with 22 bases in the middle. CDR3 loop: CASIQTDQGWGYGYTF. The CDR3 DNA is TGTGCCAGCATCCAAACCGATCAGGGTTGGGGCTATGGCTACACCTTC.

The CDR3 nucleotides read TGTGCCAGCAGCGTAGCTTGGGGAGGGGCTAGCGGGAGTGGCGAGCAGTACTTC. Protein: CASSVAWGGASGSGEQYF. The rearrangement joins TRBV9 to TRBJ2-7; the match to TRBD2 covers 10 bases. CDR3 length: 18 amino acids. The ends lost 0 bases at V and 6 bases at J; junction bases unmatched: 15. CDR1 is SGDLS, CDR2 YYNGEE, per germline.

This chain joins TRBV5-1 and TRBJ2-3; TRBD2 agrees at 7 bases. The V and J ends lost 4 bases and 1 base, in that order; junction bases with no gene match: 9. In germline, CDR1 is SGHRS, CDR2 YFSETQ. CDR3 size: 16 residues. The DNA of the CDR3 is TGCGCCAGCAGCCCTACCGCTCTAGCGGGCACAGATACGCAGTATTTT. Its protein is CASSPTALAGTDTQYF. Full variable domain (outside the CDR3, taken from reference TRBV5-1 and TRBJ2-3): KAGVTQTPRYLIKTRGQQVTLSCSPISGHRSVSWYQQTPGQGLQFLFEYFSETQRNKGNFPGRFSGRQFSNSRSEMNVSTLELGDSALYLCASSPTALAGTDTQYFGPGTRLTVL.

This chain joins TRBV14 and TRBJ1-4; possibly TRBD1 for D (6 bases). This CDR3 is 22 amino acids long. V was pared by 0 bases and J by 0 bases, with 26 bases between. Germline CDR1 SGHDN, CDR2 FVKESK. The CDR3 here is CASSQDGQGRDIRASTNEKLFF. The CDR3, as DNA: TGTGCCAGCAGCCAAGATGGTCAGGGACGGGACATCCGGGCTTCAACTAATGAAAAACTGTTTTTT.

This clone occurred once. The chain has TRBV6-6 and TRBJ1-3; D unclear. CDR1 is MNHNY, CDR2 SVGAGI, per germline (reference sequence). This CDR3 has 16 residues. The ends were cut back, 0 bases at V and 2 bases at J, with 11 bases in the middle. CDR3 sequence (DNA): TGTGCCAGCAGTTACTCTGAGGGCGGAACTGGAAACACCATATATTTT. This sequence encodes CASSYSEGGTGNTIYF.

In the case of this clone: Other DNA variants within this sample encode the same CDR3. The rearrangement uses TRBV5-1 and TRBJ2-2, with D uncertain. The CDR3 loop spans 14 amino acids. CDR1 and CDR2 (germline): SGHRS, YFSETQ. V was trimmed by 0 bases and J by 2 bases, leaving 5 bases between them. This CDR3 reads CASSLGANTGELFF. The CDR3 nucleotides read TGCGCCAGCAGCTTGGGAGCTAACACCGGGGAGCTGTTTTTT.

The chain recombines TRBV6-1 with TRBJ1-5; 9 bases map to TRBD1. Per germline, CDR1 MNHNS and CDR2 SASEGT. The V segment lost 11 bases and the J segment 4 bases; nucleotides outside the gene matches: 12. The CDR3 loop spans 15 amino acids. CDR3 nucleotide sequence: TGTGCCGGCACCGATAGGACAGGGGATAATCAGCCCCAGCATTTT. Translated, it gives CAGTDRTGDNQPQHF.

V is TRBV7-2 and J is TRBJ1-1; maybe TRBD1 (6 bases). Germline CDR1 reads SGHTA; CDR2 reads FQGNSA. V lost 5 bases, J lost 4 bases, and 11 bases lay in between. This CDR3 region has 13 residues. The CDR3 DNA reads TGTGCCAGCAGCAAAACGACAGGCACTGAAGCTTTCTTT. Translated: CASSKTTGTEAFF.

V is TRBV28 and J is TRBJ1-1; 9 nucleotides agree with TRBD1. V lost 6 bases to trimming and J lost 6 bases; unmatched junction nucleotides: 8. The length of the CDR3 is 14 residues. CDR1 is MDHEN and CDR2 is SYDVKM in the germline V gene. The DNA of the CDR3 is TGTGCCAGCAGGCTCCGGACAGGGGCGGCTGAAGCTTTCTTT. Encoded protein: CASRLRTGAAEAFF.

J is TRBJ2-3 and V is TRBV25-1; possibly TRBD1 for D (5 bases). The CDR3 spans 16 residues. Per the germline V gene, CDR1 is MGHDK and CDR2 is SYGVNS. The germline V and J ends were trimmed by 4 bases and 0 bases, with 14 bases remaining between them. The CDR3 spells CASSARQTQSTDTQYF. The CDR3 DNA is TGTGCCAGCAGTGCCCGACAGACCCAGAGCACAGATACGCAGTATTTT.

This clone was seen just once. The genes are TRBV11-1 and TRBJ2-6, with 9 bases identical to TRBD1. Trimming cost V 6 bases and J 2 bases; bases outside gene matches: 8. The CDR3 spans 17 residues. Per the germline V gene, CDR1 is SGHAT and CDR2 is FQDESV (reference sequence). CDR3 sequence reads: CASRPGQGSAGANVLTF. DNA of the CDR3: TGTGCCAGCAGGCCGGGACAGGGTTCTGCTGGGGCCAACGTCCTGACTTTC.

The V gene is TRBV6-1, the J gene TRBJ1-1; D is undetermined. This CDR3 contains 11 residues. Trimming cost V 1 base and J 14 bases, with 11 bases left between them. Germline V gene lookup returns CDR1 MNHNS and CDR2 SASEGT. CDR3 DNA sequence: TGTGCCAGCAGTGAAGGGCCCAAGGCCTTCTTT. This sequence encodes CASSEGPKAFF.